A single T cell receptor (beta chain) is shown here with its context. The CDR3 has 14 amino acids. V lost 2 bases and J lost 4; bases outside the gene matches: 2. Germline V gene data show CDR1 as LNHNV and CDR2 as YYDKDF (reference sequence). The data originate from a study of blood T cell repertoires in COVID-19. About the research overall: Samples representing acute and convalescent COVID-19 were sourced from the United States, Italy and Spain. From T cells, B-cell-depleted T cells, or PBMCs came the material, which was cDNA or gDNA.

Under the authors' procedure: The assay estimated nucleated cells by amplifying reference gene primers. Repertoires were generated with immunoSEQ multiplex PCR, while TCRdb's copy carries only in-frame clones and drops some. That table furnishes V, J and clone size, whereas the DNA furnished D and trimming. The profile shows about 290,000 clones, around four fifths of them singletons. The TCR was taken from a woman aged 45-65 years with active or convalescent COVID-19. Sequencing was performed on peripheral blood. This chain links TRBV15 with TRBJ1-2; 9 positions match TRBD1. The CDR3 nucleotides read TGTGCCACCAGCAGACCGACAGGGGGCTATGGCTACACCTTC. This gives the protein CATSRPTGGYGYTF.